A single sample gave rise to the 17 T cell receptor beta chains below, sequenced in a study of human T cells and chemical hapten exposure. The time point here: pre-sensitization, week 0. Treatment of the sample: therapeutic diphenylcyclopropenone sensitization with weekly scalp DPC. TCRdb redid the calling of the RACE reads with MiXCR, one entry per CDR3 protein. The data show about 380,000 distinct CDR3 sequences, roughly 5.3% seen once. Sequencing used whole blood, obtained in connection with sensitization to the hapten diphenylcyclopropenone (DPC). The receptors stem from a woman in her forties or fifties with alopecia areata. Some clones in this sample may be carry-over from other donors' samples.

This clonotype was seen at least ten times. The chain recombines TRBV3-1 with TRBJ2-1; 8 positions match TRBD1. Trimming cost V 1 base and J 8 bases; bases outside gene matches: 13. This CDR3 comprises 17 residues. Germline V CDR1 and CDR2: LGHDT, YNNKEL (reference sequence). This CDR3 is CASSQGPGGATADEQFF. CDR3 nucleotides: TGTGCCAGCAGCCAAGGTCCAGGGGGCGCGACAGCCGATGAGCAGTTCTTC.

This clonotype has ten or more counts. In nucleotides, the CDR3 is TGCAGTGCTAGAGGCCTTCGAAGCGGGAGGGCAGATACGCAGTATTTT. Its protein product is CSARGLRSGRADTQYF. V gene TRBV20-1 combines with J gene TRBJ2-3, with TRBD2 identical over 10 bases. Looked up from germline, CDR1 is DFQATT and CDR2 is SNEGSKA (reference sequence). V gave up 1 base and J gave up 4 bases; unmatched junction bases: 8. The CDR3 is 16 residues long.

In this sample, this clonotype turned up many times. V gene TRBV6-5 combines with J gene TRBJ2-7; 7 bases fit TRBD1. V was pared by 5 bases and J by 6 bases, with 7 bases of the junction left unmatched. Germline-derived CDR1 and CDR2 are MNHEY and SVGAGI. The CDR3 has 13 residues. The CDR3 loop reads CASSTRAGGEQYF. As DNA, the CDR3 is TGTGCCAGCAGTACCAGAGCAGGGGGCGAGCAGTACTTC.

This clonotype was counted ten times or more. The CDR3 sequence is CASSSTGGNQPQHF. In DNA, the CDR3 is TGTGCCAGCAGTTCCACAGGGGGCAATCAGCCCCAGCATTTT. The rearrangement links TRBV6-2 or TRBV6-3 to TRBJ1-5; 7 bases are shared with TRBD1. CDR3 length: 14 amino acids. Trimming cost V 4 bases and J 2 bases; bases outside gene matches: 2. The germline CDR1 and CDR2 sequences are MNHEY and SVGEGT.

This clonotype was observed a handful of times. This chain uses TRBV3-1 with TRBJ1-2, with D unclear. This CDR3 is built from 15 residues. V shed 0 bases and J shed 4 bases, with 12 bases lying between them. The germline V gene encodes CDR1 LGHDT and CDR2 YNNKEL (reference sequence). CDR3: CASSQDTGGSYGYTF. Written as DNA, the CDR3 is TGTGCCAGCAGCCAAGATACGGGAGGCTCCTATGGCTACACCTTC.

The V gene is TRBV7-9, the J gene TRBJ2-3; D is ambiguous. Trimming left V 5 bases short and J 4 bases short, with 13 bases between. The CDR3 contains 14 residues. The germline V gene has CDR1 SEHNR and CDR2 FQNEAQ (reference sequence). The CDR3 region has the DNA TGTGCCAGCAGCCCGTGGGTGATCGCAGATACGCAGTATTTT. This codes for CASSPWVIADTQYF.

CDR3 DNA sequence: TGTGCCATCAGTGATCGGCGAGATAATCAGCCCCAGCATTTT. This sequence encodes CAISDRRDNQPQHF. The V gene is TRBV10-3, the J gene TRBJ1-5; no clear D. The CDR3 totals 14 residues. V lost 3 bases and J lost 4, with 10 bases in between. Germline CDR1 and CDR2: ENHRY and SYGVKD.

This clonotype turned up a few times. The CDR3 is CASSYSPSYEQYF. Written as DNA, the CDR3 is TGTGCCAGCAGTTACTCACCCTCCTACGAGCAGTACTTC. The J gene is TRBJ2-7, the V gene TRBV6-2 or TRBV6-3; unclear D gene. CDR3 length equals 13 residues. V gave up 0 bases and J gave up 0 bases, with 3 bases separating them. The V gene's germline CDR1 is MNHEY and CDR2 SVGEGT.

This clonotype has at least ten counts. CDR3 nucleotides: TGCAGCGCTGGGCGAGCGGGGACCACAGATACGCAGTATTTT. It yields the protein CSAGRAGTTDTQYF. This sequence joins TRBV29-1 and TRBJ2-3, with 7 bases identical to TRBD2. Germline trimming cut 7 bases from V and 2 bases from J; bases unmatched to any gene: 9. The CDR3 spans 14 residues. Germline CDR1 SQVTM, CDR2 ANQGSEA.

The chain combines TRBV20-1 with TRBJ2-2; 7 positions agree with TRBD2. The V gene's germline CDR1 is DFQATT and CDR2 SNEGSKA (reference sequence). V shed 0 bases, J shed 0 bases, and the junction held 4 bases outside the gene matches. The CDR3 extends over 16 amino acids. The CDR3 sequence is CSARDSGTTNTGELFF. CDR3 coding DNA: TGCAGTGCTAGAGATTCGGGGACTACGAACACCGGGGAGCTGTTTTTT.

The chain is built from TRBV7-9 and TRBJ2-7; no reliable D call. Germline-derived CDR1 and CDR2 are SEHNR and FQNEAQ (reference sequence). V lost 2 bases and J lost 2, with 10 bases in between. The CDR3 runs to 14 residues. The CDR3 DNA follows: TGTGCCAGCAGCTTATCGCAAGGCCCCTACGAGCAGTACTTC. This codes for CASSLSQGPYEQYF.

The V and J genes are TRBV20-1 and TRBJ2-2; D perhaps matches TRBD1 (6 bases). Germline CDR1 reads DFQATT; CDR2 reads SNEGSKA (reference sequence). V was trimmed by 6 bases and J by 6 bases, leaving 14 bases between them. The CDR3 totals 13 residues. The CDR3 nucleotides are TGCAGTGCAGAGACAGGCGGACCCGGGGAGCTGTTTTTT. Residues: CSAETGGPGELFF.

CDR3 DNA: TGTGCCAGCAGCCCGGGGCCCTCGGAAGCTTTCTTT. The encoded protein is CASSPGPSEAFF. The rearrangement uses TRBV2 and TRBJ1-1; tentative D call: TRBD1 (5 bases). In germline, CDR1 is SNHLY, CDR2 FYNNEI. The CDR3 runs to 12 residues. Trimming took 6 bases from V and 8 from J, leaving 13 bases between them.

This clonotype was counted many times. The V gene is TRBV9, the J gene TRBJ2-5, with a possible D match to TRBD1 (6 bases). The germline V gene encodes CDR1 SGDLS and CDR2 YYNGEE. Trimming removed 4 bases at V and 5 bases at J, with 15 bases between. CDR3 length: 14 amino acids. CDR3 region: CASSSSRQEETQYF. The DNA for the CDR3 is TGTGCCAGCAGCTCCTCACGACAGGAGGAGACCCAGTACTTC. The full variable domain, its missing parts supplied by reference TRBV9 and TRBJ2-5, is DSGVTQTPKHLITATGQRVTLRCSPRSGDLSVYWYQQSLDQGLQFLIQYYNGEERAKGNILERFSAQQFPDLHSELNLSSLELGDSALYFCASSSSRQEETQYFGPGTRLLVL.

This clonotype was seen only a few times. The V and J genes are TRBV4-1 and TRBJ1-1; D not certain. CDR3 length equals 14 residues. Per germline, CDR1 MGHRA and CDR2 YSYEKL. Trimming shortened V by 0 bases and J by 2 bases, and 7 bases separated the two germline ends. CDR3 coding DNA: TGCGCCAGCAGCCAAGATCAGCGCAACACTGAAGCTTTCTTT. Amino acid sequence: CASSQDQRNTEAFF.

This clonotype appeared a few times. V and J are TRBV6-2 or TRBV6-3 and TRBJ2-7; 8 bases map to TRBD1. V was pared by 7 bases and J by 7 bases, with 15 bases of the junction left unmatched. The CDR3 has 15 residues. CDR1 is MNHEY, CDR2 SVGEGT, per germline. The CDR3 DNA reads as TGTGCCAGCACCTCCCCCCGGGACAGGCTGGAAGAGCAGTACTTC. It yields the protein CASTSPRDRLEEQYF.

This clonotype was counted many times. The chain links TRBV5-1 to TRBJ2-7; 7 positions match TRBD1. This CDR3 contains 14 residues. The V and J ends lost 4 bases and 3 bases, in that order; junction bases with no gene match: 7. In germline, CDR1 is SGHRS, CDR2 YFSETQ. The DNA for the CDR3 is TGCGCCAGCAGCCGGAGACAGGGACACTACGAGCAGTACTTC. Translation: CASSRRQGHYEQYF. The full variable domain, with the rest looked up from reference TRBV5-1 and TRBJ2-7, is KAGVTQTPRYLIKTRGQQVTLSCSPISGHRSVSWYQQTPGQGLQFLFEYFSETQRNKGNFPGRFSGRQFSNSRSEMNVSTLELGDSALYLCASSRRQGHYEQYFGPGTRLTVT.